The T cell receptor (beta chain) described here comes from a study of cytomegalovirus exposure and HLA in healthy donors. Study-wide context: Among the approximately 400 donors who were genotyped, about 80% fell in the genetic ancestry cluster that is associated with self-reported Caucasian donors.

This clone turned up a few times. Its matching antigen is unknown. CDR1 and CDR2 from the germline V gene are SGHVS and FNYEAQ. V lost 5 bases and J lost 8; bases outside the gene matches: 9. The CDR3 sequence is 15 residues long. Notes on the study in general: In an earlier analysis, about 87% or about 30%: the productive usage of most TCR beta V segments. What TCR beta sequences reportedly achieved was accurate prediction of HLA-A and HLA-B alleles in most subjects.

PCR was performed using 60 Vbeta and 13 Jbeta primers. TCRdb's table, derived via immunoSEQ multiplex PCR, lists solely in-frame clones and lacks some. This sample has about 170,000 clones, with under 85% found just once. This chain connects TRBV7-6 to TRBJ1-4; 9 positions match TRBD1. The origin of this receptor is a man younger than 30 in good health and CMV-seronegative. Sequenced material: PBMCs. The CDR3 region has the DNA TGTGCCAGCAGCCCCAACAGGGGGCGAAGGGAAAAACTGTTTTTT. Protein product: CASSPNRGRREKLFF.